Sequencing of this T cell receptor (beta chain) was carried out in a study of post-analysis software for immune sequencing data. Regarding the study as a whole: Included in a set of about 5 TRBV segments more frequent in patients than controls were TRBV5-6, TRBV5-1 and TRBV20-1.

This clonotype was seen a few times. The antigen remains undetermined. Unique molecular identifiers had been added to the TCR beta cDNA libraries. TCRdb re-analysed the PCR reads in MiXCR, keeping a single row per CDR3 protein. There are hundreds of thousands of distinct CDR3 sequences in the sample; around 40% occur only once, and 9.5% to 13% lies in the top ten. CDR1 is SGHTA and CDR2 is FQGNSA in the germline V gene. The CDR3 length is 17 residues. V gave up 1 base and J gave up 5 bases, with 20 bases separating them. J is TRBJ2-5 and V is TRBV7-2; possible D gene TRBD2, 6 bases. The origin of this receptor is a girl aged 10 to 17 with multiple sclerosis. Sequencing input: blood. Here the CDR3 reads CASSLVGGPGVRETQYF. CDR3 sequence (DNA): TGTGCCAGCAGCTTAGTGGGCGGCCCGGGGGTGCGGGAGACCCAGTACTTC.